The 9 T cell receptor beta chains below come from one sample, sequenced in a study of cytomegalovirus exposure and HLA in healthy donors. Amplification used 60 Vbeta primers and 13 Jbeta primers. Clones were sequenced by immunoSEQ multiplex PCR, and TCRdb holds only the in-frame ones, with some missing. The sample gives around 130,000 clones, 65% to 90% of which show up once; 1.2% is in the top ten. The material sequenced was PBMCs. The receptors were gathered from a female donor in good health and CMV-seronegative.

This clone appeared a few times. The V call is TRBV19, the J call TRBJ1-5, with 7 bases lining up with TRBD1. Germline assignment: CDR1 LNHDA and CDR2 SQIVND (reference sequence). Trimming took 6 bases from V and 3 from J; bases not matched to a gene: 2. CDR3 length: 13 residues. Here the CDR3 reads CASRQGLNQPQHF. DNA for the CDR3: TGTGCCAGTAGACAGGGGCTCAATCAGCCCCAGCATTTT.

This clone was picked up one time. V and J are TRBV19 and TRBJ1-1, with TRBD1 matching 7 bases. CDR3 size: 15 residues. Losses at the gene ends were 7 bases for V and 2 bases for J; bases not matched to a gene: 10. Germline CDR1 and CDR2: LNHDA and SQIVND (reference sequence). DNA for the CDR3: TGTGCCAGTAAAAGGATTGGAGGGGGCAACACTGAAGCTTTCTTT. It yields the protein CASKRIGGGNTEAFF.

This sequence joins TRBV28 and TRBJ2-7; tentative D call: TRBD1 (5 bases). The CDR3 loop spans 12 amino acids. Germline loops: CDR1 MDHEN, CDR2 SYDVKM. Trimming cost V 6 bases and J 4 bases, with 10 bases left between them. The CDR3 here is CASRLDSYEQYF. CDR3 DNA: TGTGCCAGCAGGCTAGACAGTTACGAGCAGTACTTC.

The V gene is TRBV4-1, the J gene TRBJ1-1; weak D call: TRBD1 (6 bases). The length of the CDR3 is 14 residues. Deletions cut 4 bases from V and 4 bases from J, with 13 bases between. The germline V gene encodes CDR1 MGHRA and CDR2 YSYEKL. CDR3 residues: CASSLAGVPTEAFF. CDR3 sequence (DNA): TGCGCCAGCAGCCTAGCAGGGGTCCCCACTGAAGCTTTCTTT.

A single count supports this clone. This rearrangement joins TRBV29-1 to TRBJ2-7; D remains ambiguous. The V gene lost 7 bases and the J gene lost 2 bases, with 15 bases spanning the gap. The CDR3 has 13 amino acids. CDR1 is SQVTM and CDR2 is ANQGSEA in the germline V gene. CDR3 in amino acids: CSARVPETYEQYF. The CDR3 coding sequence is TGCAGCGCCCGGGTGCCAGAAACCTACGAGCAGTACTTC.

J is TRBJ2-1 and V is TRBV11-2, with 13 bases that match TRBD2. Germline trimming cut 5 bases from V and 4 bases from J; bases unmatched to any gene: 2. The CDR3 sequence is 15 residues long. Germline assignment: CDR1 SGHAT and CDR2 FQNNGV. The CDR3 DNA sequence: TGTGCCAGCAGCGAGGGACTAGCGGGATACAATGAGCAGTTCTTC. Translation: CASSEGLAGYNEQFF.

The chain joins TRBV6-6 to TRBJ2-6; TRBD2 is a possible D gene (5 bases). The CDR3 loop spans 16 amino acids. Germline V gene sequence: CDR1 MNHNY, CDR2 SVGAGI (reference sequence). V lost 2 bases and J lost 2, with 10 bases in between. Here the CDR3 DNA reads TGTGCCAGCAGTTACCCACCGCGGGCTGGGGCCAACGTCCTGACTTTC. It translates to CASSYPPRAGANVLTF.

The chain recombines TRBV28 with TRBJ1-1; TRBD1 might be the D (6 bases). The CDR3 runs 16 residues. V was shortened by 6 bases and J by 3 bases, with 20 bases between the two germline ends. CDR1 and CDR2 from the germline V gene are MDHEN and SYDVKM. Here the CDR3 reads CASSPRGRFGDTEAFF. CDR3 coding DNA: TGTGCCAGCAGCCCCAGGGGTCGATTCGGGGACACTGAAGCTTTCTTT.

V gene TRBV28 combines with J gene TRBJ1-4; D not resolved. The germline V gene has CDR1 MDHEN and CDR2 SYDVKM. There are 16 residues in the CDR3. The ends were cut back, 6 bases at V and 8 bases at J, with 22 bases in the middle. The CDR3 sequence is CASRLPSTGGGEKLFF. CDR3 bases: TGTGCCAGCAGGCTACCGAGTACGGGTGGAGGGGAAAAACTGTTTTTT.